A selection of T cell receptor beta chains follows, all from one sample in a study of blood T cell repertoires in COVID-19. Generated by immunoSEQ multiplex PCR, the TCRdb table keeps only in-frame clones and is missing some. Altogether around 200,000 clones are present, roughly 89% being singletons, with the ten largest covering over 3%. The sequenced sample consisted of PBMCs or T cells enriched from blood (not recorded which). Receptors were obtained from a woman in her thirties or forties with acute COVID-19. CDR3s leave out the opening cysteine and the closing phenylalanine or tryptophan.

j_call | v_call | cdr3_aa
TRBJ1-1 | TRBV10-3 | AISDREVEAF
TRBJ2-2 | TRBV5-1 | ASSLGTDTGELF
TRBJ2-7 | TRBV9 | ASSPYAGINYEQY
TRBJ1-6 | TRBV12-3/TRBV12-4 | ASKSPGQGPLH
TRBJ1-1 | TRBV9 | ASSYTGGANTEAF
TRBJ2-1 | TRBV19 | ATSHQGAGWNEQF
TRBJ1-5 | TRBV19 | ASSISSHQPQH
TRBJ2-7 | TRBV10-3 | AISESLGSYEQY
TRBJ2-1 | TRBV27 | ASSMTGTGVYNEQF
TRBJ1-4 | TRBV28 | ASSRGQQREKLF
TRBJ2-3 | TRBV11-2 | ASSLKGGHTDTQY
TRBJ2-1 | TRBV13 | ASSLETGSYNEQF
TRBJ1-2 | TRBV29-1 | SAVGQGANGYT
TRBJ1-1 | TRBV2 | ASSDRGLSAF
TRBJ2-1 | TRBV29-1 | SVEGADGSSYNEQF
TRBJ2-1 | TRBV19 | ASSITGTLDGNEQF
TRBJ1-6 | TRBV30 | AWSPIGGRNNSPLH
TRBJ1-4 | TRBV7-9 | ASSFPQVGEKLF
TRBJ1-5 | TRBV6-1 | ASSEAWRNQPQH
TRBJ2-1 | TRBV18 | ASSPPPGAEEQF
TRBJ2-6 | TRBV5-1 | ASSPGGAGANVLT
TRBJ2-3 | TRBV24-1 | ATSAGSTDTQY
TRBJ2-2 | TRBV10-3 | AISGLGVTGELF
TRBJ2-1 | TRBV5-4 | ASSLAHETSGVEQF
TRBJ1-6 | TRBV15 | ATSSQGAASGGALH
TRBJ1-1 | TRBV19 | ASSTAGAEGEAF